Below are 5 T cell receptor beta chains sequenced from a single sample in a study of tumor-infiltrating lymphocytes in primary liver carcinoma. TCR beta cDNA was made from approximately 540 ng total RNA with a constant-region primer. Each TCR beta library was derived from three nested multiplex PCR rounds that employed slightly modified ARM-PCR. In the first two PCR rounds, TRBV1-TRBV30 forward primers were paired with a C-beta reverse primer, and each round lasted approximately 10 cycles. TCRdb reprocessed the multiplex PCR reads via MiXCR and lists one record per CDR3 protein. The sample consists of a few hundred thousand distinct CDR3 sequences, roughly three fifths of them appearing once. Extraction also yielded germline DNA, while blood RNA was obtained from unsorted whole blood. What was sequenced was peripheral blood. These receptors all come from a woman in her twenties or thirties with primary liver carcinoma and hepatitis B virus infection.

Remarks on this clonotype: It is likely a read error, because the conserved phenylalanine at the end of the CDR3 is missing. J is TRBJ2-5 and V is TRBV11-1, with D possibly matching TRBD2 (5 bases). This CDR3 contains 14 residues. Germline V gene data show CDR1 as SGHAT and CDR2 as FQDESV (reference sequence). CDR3 protein: CASSLYQRQGTQYL. DNA of the CDR3: TGTGCCAGCAGCTTATATCAGCGGCAAGGGACCCAGTACCTC.

This clonotype has a count of ten or more. This chain joins TRBV12-3 or TRBV12-4 and TRBJ2-1, with TRBD1 matching 9 bases. V shed 8 bases, J shed 4 bases, and the junction held 9 bases outside the gene matches. CDR3 length: 15 amino acids. Written as DNA, the CDR3 is TGTGCCAGCGGCTTCCCCGGGACAGGGTACAATGAGCAGTTCTTC. It codes for CASGFPGTGYNEQFF.

This clonotype has more than one count but fewer than ten. A much larger clone differs by one base, so this may be a read error. The chain joins TRBV13 to TRBJ2-3, with a weak D call TRBD1 (5 bases). Germline-derived CDR1 and CDR2 are PRHDT and FYEKMQ (reference sequence). The V gene lost 5 bases and the J gene lost 4 bases, with 7 bases spanning the gap. The CDR3 runs 12 residues. The CDR3 here is CASSPGPDTQYF. DNA for the CDR3: TGTGCCAGCAGCCCAGGGCCAGATACGCAGTATTTT.

This clonotype has just a few counts. The CDR3 DNA reads as TGTGCCAGTGGACTAACCCAAGAGACCCAGTACTTC. Its translation: CASGLTQETQYF. The chain links TRBV12-3 or TRBV12-4 to TRBJ2-5; TRBD2 might be the D (6 bases). The germline V and J ends were trimmed by 9 bases and 1 base, with 9 bases remaining between them. This CDR3 has 12 residues.

A note on this clonotype: The junction shows a germline mismatch at one end, possibly a read error. The rearrangement links TRBV11-1 to TRBJ2-2; 8 bases align to TRBD1. Germline values: CDR1 SGHAT, CDR2 FQDESV (reference sequence). This CDR3 is built from 15 residues. CDR3 amino acids: CASSFGQGDTRELFF. The CDR3 DNA follows: TGTGCCAGCAGCTTCGGACAGGGTGACACCAGGGAACTGTTTTTT.